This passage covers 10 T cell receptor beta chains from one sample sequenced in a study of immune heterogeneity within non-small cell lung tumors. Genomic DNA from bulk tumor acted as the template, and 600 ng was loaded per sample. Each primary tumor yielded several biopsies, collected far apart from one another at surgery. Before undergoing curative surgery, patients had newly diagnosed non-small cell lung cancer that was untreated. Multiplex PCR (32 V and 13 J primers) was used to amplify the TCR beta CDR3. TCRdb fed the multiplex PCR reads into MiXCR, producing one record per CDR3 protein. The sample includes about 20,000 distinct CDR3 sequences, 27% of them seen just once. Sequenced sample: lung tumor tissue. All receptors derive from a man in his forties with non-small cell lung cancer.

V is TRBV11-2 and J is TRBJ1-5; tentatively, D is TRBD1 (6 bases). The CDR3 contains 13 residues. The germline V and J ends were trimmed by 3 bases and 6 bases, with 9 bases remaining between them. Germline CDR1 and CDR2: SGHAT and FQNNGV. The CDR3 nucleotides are TGTGCCAGCAGCTTGGAGGGGGTTCAGCCCCAGCATTTT. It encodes CASSLEGVQPQHF.

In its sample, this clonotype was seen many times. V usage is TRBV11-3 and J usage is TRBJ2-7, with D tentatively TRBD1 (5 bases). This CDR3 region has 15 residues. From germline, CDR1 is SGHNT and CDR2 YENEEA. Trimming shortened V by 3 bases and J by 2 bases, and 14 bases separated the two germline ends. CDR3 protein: CASSFRTIGTYEQYF. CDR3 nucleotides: TGTGCCAGCAGCTTTCGGACAATTGGAACCTACGAGCAGTACTTC.

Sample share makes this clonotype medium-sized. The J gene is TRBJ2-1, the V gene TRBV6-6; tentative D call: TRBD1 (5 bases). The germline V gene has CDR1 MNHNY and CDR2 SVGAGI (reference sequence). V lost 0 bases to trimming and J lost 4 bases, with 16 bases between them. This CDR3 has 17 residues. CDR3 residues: CASSYSGLTGIYNEQFF. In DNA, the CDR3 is TGTGCCAGCAGTTACTCGGGGCTAACAGGAATATACAATGAGCAGTTCTTC.

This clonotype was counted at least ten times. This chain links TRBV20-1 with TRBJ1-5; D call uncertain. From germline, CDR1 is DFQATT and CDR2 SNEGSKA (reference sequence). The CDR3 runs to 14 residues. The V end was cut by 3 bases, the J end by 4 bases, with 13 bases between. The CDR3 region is CSASPPRTNQPQHF. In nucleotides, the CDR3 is TGCAGTGCTAGTCCCCCCAGGACGAATCAGCCCCAGCATTTT.

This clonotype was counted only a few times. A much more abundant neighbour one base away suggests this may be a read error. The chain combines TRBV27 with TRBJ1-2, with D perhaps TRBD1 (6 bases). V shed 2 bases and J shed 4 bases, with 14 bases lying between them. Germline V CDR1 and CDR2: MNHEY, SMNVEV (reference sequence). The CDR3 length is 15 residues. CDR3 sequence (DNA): TGTGCCAGCAGTTTACTACAGGGTCTTCCCTATGGCTACACCTTC. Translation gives CASSLLQGLPYGYTF.

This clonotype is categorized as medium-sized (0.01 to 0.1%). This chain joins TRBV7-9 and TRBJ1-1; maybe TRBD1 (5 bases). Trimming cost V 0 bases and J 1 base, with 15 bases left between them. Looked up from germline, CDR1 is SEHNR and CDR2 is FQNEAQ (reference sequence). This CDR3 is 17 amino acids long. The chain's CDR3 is CASSLAGLPGGNTEAFF. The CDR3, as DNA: TGTGCCAGCAGCTTAGCGGGGCTCCCCGGGGGGAACACTGAAGCTTTCTTT.

The CDR3 protein is CASSSSGTSGSYTQYF. The CDR3 DNA is TGTGCCAGCAGCTCCTCCGGGACTAGCGGGAGTTATACGCAGTATTTT. The rearrangement uses TRBV7-9 and TRBJ2-3; 14 nucleotides line up with TRBD2. Looked up from germline, CDR1 is SEHNR and CDR2 is FQNEAQ (reference sequence). V lost 4 bases and J lost 7; bases outside the gene matches: 7. The CDR3 consists of 16 residues.

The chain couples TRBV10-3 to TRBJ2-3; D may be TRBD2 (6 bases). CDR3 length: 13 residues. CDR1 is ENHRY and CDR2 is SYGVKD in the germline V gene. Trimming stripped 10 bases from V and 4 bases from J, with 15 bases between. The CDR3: CATVGLPADTQYF. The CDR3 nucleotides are TGTGCCACCGTGGGACTCCCGGCAGATACGCAGTATTTT.

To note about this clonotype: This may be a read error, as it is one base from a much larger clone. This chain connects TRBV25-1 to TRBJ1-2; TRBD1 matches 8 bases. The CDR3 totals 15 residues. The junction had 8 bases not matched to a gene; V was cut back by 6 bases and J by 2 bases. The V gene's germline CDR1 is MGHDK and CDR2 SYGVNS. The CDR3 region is CASSPARTGNYGYTF. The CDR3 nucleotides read TGTGCCAGCAGCCCTGCCAGGACAGGGAACTATGGCTACACCTTC.

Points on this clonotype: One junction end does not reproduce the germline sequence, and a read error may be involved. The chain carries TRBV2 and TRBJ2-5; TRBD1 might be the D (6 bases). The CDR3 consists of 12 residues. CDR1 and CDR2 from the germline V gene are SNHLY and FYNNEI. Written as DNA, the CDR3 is TGTGCCAGCCGGACAGACCAAGAGAGCCAGTACTTC. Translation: CASRTDQESQYF.